Presented here are 17 T cell receptor beta chains from one specimen sequenced in a study of cytotoxic CD8 clonotypes in ibrutinib-treated CLL. Assay: immunoSEQ multiplex PCR; the TCRdb copy retains only in-frame clones and omits some. The sample records some 150,000 clones, roughly 77% being singletons. The specimen was PBMCs, collected after 12 months of ibrutinib treatment. Receptors originate from a human donor with chronic lymphocytic leukemia.

This chain joins TRBV18 and TRBJ2-7, with D possibly being TRBD2 (5 bases). Trimming took off 2 bases at V and 0 bases at J, with 11 bases between the two ends. The germline V gene encodes CDR1 KGHSH and CDR2 LQKENI. CDR3 length: 15 residues. CDR3 in amino acids: CASSPDRGTSYEQYF. CDR3 DNA sequence: TGTGCCAGCTCACCAGATCGGGGAACCTCCTACGAGCAGTACTTC.

The chain recombines TRBV27 with TRBJ2-1; D not resolved. The germline gives CDR1 MNHEY, CDR2 SMNVEV (reference sequence). This CDR3 spans 9 amino acids. The CDR3 DNA reads as TGTGACTCTCCTAGTCGTCGGTTCTTC. It is translated as CDSPSRRFF.

The rearrangement uses TRBV2 and TRBJ2-4; TRBD1 aligns across 9 bases. Germline CDR1 is SNHLY and CDR2 is FYNNEI. Germline trimming cut 10 bases from V and 7 bases from J; bases unmatched to any gene: 11. The CDR3 consists of 14 residues. The CDR3 spells CATPKDRGGNIQYF. In nucleotides, the CDR3 is TGTGCCACCCCAAAGGACAGGGGAGGGAACATTCAGTACTTC.

The chain joins TRBV10-3 to TRBJ2-7; the D is unclear. V was cut by 3 bases and J by 0 bases, with 9 bases left in between. The V gene's germline CDR1 is ENHRY and CDR2 SYGVKD. The CDR3 totals 14 residues. The CDR3: CAISETRSSYEQYF. CDR3 coding DNA: TGTGCCATCAGTGAAACCAGGAGCTCCTACGAGCAGTACTTC.

This clone was picked up one time. This chain links TRBV7-2 with TRBJ2-7; possible D gene TRBD2, 6 bases. The CDR3 totals 14 residues. Per germline, CDR1 SGHTA and CDR2 FQGNSA. Trimming took off 3 bases at V and 5 bases at J, with 14 bases between the two ends. For the CDR3, the DNA is TGTGCCAGCAGCTTTATCCAGGGAGGTAACGAGCAGTACTTC. Translated, it gives CASSFIQGGNEQYF. Combining the CDR3 with reference TRBV7-2 and TRBJ2-7 gives the whole variable domain GAGVSQSPSNKVTEKGKDVELRCDPISGHTALYWYRQSLGQGLEFLIYFQGNSAPDKSGLPSDRFSAERTGGSVSTLTIQRTQQEDSAVYLCASSFIQGGNEQYFGPGTRLTVT.

The rearrangement uses TRBV18 and TRBJ2-5, with TRBD1 as a possible D gene (6 bases). This CDR3 has 13 residues. From germline, CDR1 is KGHSH and CDR2 LQKENI. V dropped 1 base and J dropped 3 bases, with 6 bases sitting between them. CDR3 DNA: TGTGCCAGCTCACCACGGACAGAAGAGACCCAGTACTTC. Translating gives CASSPRTEETQYF.

This clone came up once. The V gene is TRBV6-5, the J gene TRBJ1-1; a possible D gene is TRBD1 (6 bases). Germline V CDR1 and CDR2: MNHEY, SVGAGI. This CDR3 is 12 amino acids long. Deletions cut 7 bases from V and 1 base from J, with 7 bases between. CDR3 sequence reads: CASKDRNTEAFF. CDR3 coding DNA: TGTGCCAGCAAGGACAGGAACACTGAAGCTTTCTTT.

The chain's CDR3 is CASSAGASYEQYF. CDR3 in DNA: TGCGCCAGCAGCGCGGGGGCCTCCTACGAGCAGTACTTC. J is TRBJ2-7 and V is TRBV5-1; tentatively, D is TRBD2 (7 bases). This CDR3 spans 13 amino acids. Trimming shortened V by 4 bases and J by 0 bases, and 8 bases separated the two germline ends. The germline V gene encodes CDR1 SGHRS and CDR2 YFSETQ.

DNA for the CDR3: TGTGCCAGCAGCTCCGGAGAGGAGCAGTTCTTC. This encodes CASSSGEEQFF. V is TRBV7-9 and J is TRBJ2-1; D uncertain. Germline V gene lookup returns CDR1 SEHNR and CDR2 FQNEAQ (reference sequence). Trimming pared 4 bases from V and 10 bases from J, leaving 8 bases between. The CDR3 has 11 amino acids.

The genes are TRBV6-5 and TRBJ1-1; no clear D. The CDR3 is 12 amino acids. With 2 bases removed from V and 6 bases from J, the gap between germline ends came to 7 bases. Germline CDR1 MNHEY, CDR2 SVGAGI. CDR3 protein: CASSYNGAEAFF. CDR3 DNA sequence: TGTGCCAGCAGTTACAATGGCGCTGAAGCTTTCTTT.

The chain has TRBV7-8 and TRBJ2-7; D gene ambiguous. CDR1 and CDR2 from the germline V gene are SGHVS and FQNEAQ. The CDR3 totals 14 residues. The V gene lost 1 base and the J gene lost 3 bases, with 10 bases spanning the gap. The CDR3 spells CASSLVGRNYEQYF. The CDR3, as DNA: TGTGCCAGCAGCTTAGTCGGCAGGAACTACGAGCAGTACTTC.

This chain joins TRBV9 and TRBJ2-5; 12 bases are a match to TRBD2. Germline CDR1 SGDLS, CDR2 YYNGEE. Germline trimming cut 1 base from V and 5 bases from J; bases unmatched to any gene: 6. The CDR3 is 16 amino acids. The CDR3 DNA reads as TGTGCCAGCAGCGTACTAGCGGGAGGGCCAAAGGAGACCCAGTACTTC. Its protein product is CASSVLAGGPKETQYF.

The chain is built from TRBV5-8 and TRBJ2-7; TRBD1 agrees at 10 bases. J was trimmed by 6 bases and V by 4 bases; bases with no gene match: 7. Germline CDR1 SGHTS, CDR2 YDEGEE. The CDR3 totals 14 residues. The CDR3 DNA follows: TGTGCCAGCAGCCGACAGGGGGCAAACTCCGAGCAGTACTTC. Its protein is CASSRQGANSEQYF. Looking up the rest from reference TRBV5-8 and TRBJ2-7 gives the full variable domain: EAGVTQSPTHLIKTRGQQATLRCSPISGHTSVYWYQQALGLGLQFLLWYDEGEERNRGNFPPRFSGRQFPNYSSELNVNALELEDSALYLCASSRQGANSEQYFGPGTRLTVT.

The rearrangement links TRBV28 to TRBJ2-6; D may be TRBD2 (5 bases). Trimming took 6 bases from V and 4 from J, leaving 13 bases between them. The CDR3 loop spans 15 amino acids. The germline V gene encodes CDR1 MDHEN and CDR2 SYDVKM. The CDR3 DNA follows: TGTGCCAGCAGGGATGGGAGCTCAGGGGCCAACGTCCTGACTTTC. Its protein is CASRDGSSGANVLTF. Full variable domain (outside the CDR3, taken from reference TRBV28 and TRBJ2-6): DVKVTQSSRYLVKRTGEKVFLECVQDMDHENMFWYRQDPGLGLRLIYFSYDVKMKEKGDIPEGYSVSREKKERFSLILESASTNQTSMYLCASRDGSSGANVLTFGAGSRLTVL.

The chain uses TRBV27 and TRBJ2-7, with 8 positions matching TRBD1. CDR3 length: 14 residues. Losses at the gene ends were 3 bases for V and 7 bases for J; bases not matched to a gene: 8. Per the germline V gene, CDR1 is MNHEY and CDR2 is SMNVEV (reference sequence). CDR3 DNA sequence: TGTGCCAGCAGTTTTGGGACAGGTTGGGAGGAGCAGTACTTC. Translated: CASSFGTGWEEQYF.

The chain uses TRBV15 and TRBJ2-7; 10 bases fit TRBD1. The CDR3 extends over 16 amino acids. The germline gives CDR1 LNHNV, CDR2 YYDKDF (reference sequence). V shed 1 base, J shed 3 bases, and the junction held 6 bases outside the gene matches. The CDR3 reads CATSRVRGQGNYEQYF. The CDR3, as DNA: TGTGCCACCAGCAGAGTCCGGGGACAGGGGAACTACGAGCAGTACTTC.

This clone came up a few times. The genes are TRBV2 and TRBJ2-7; 7 bases align to TRBD1. Unmatched junction bases numbered 2, after V lost 6 bases and J lost 0 bases. CDR3 length equals 13 residues. The germline CDR1 and CDR2 sequences are SNHLY and FYNNEI. The CDR3 is CASRDRSSYEQYF. CDR3 in DNA: TGTGCCAGCAGGGACAGGAGCTCCTACGAGCAGTACTTC.